This TCR beta chain emerged from a study of blood T cells in healthy people across ages. Ten milliliters of peripheral blood were drawn from each donor into EDTA-treated tubes. Looked up from germline, CDR1 is MGHRA and CDR2 is YSYEKL. This CDR3 has 16 residues. In regard to this clonotype: The antigen remains unidentified.

A second PCR of roughly 6 to 12 cycles used a sample-barcoded 5' primer and a J-beta primer mix. Every sample gave at least 3 million paired-end reads containing CDR3. TCRdb analysed the 5' RACE reads with MiXCR anew, one entry per CDR3 protein. This table has hundreds of thousands of distinct CDR3 sequences, about a fifth appearing once. Study-level findings and limits: Since the PBMCs were unsorted, naive and antigen-experienced cells could not be conclusively compared.

The chain has TRBV4-1 and TRBJ2-5; D might be TRBD1 (6 bases). The DNA end lines up better with TRBJ2-7; the J call may be wrong. The sequencing sample was made of blood. The clonotype comes from a man between 65 and 85 years old in good health. This CDR3 is CASSQRADSPAYEQYF. The CDR3 bases are TGCGCCAGCAGCCAACGAGCGGACAGCCCAGCCTACGAGCAGTACTTC.